A single sample is the source of the 8 T cell receptor beta chains below, sequenced in a study of regulatory T cells in long-lasting Graves disease. Libraries of TCR beta came from iRepertoire HTBI primers plus Arm-PCR of CDR3 regions. MiXCR, applied by TCRdb to the multiplex PCR reads, yields one record per CDR3 protein. There are roughly 420,000 distinct CDR3 sequences in the sample; around 16% occur only once, and 22% lies in the top ten. Time point of the sample: newly diagnosed GD, antithyroid drugs for less than 3 months. With RNA extracted from PBMCs as input, the TCR library was made. Here the sequenced sample was peripheral blood mononuclear cells (PBMCs), taken at new diagnosis, from a patient treated with antithyroid drugs. The receptors stem from a female donor with Graves disease.

This clonotype has at least ten counts. The J gene is TRBJ2-1, the V gene TRBV10-3; TRBD2 agrees at 11 bases. Unmatched junction bases numbered 5, after V lost 3 bases and J lost 7 bases. The germline gives CDR1 ENHRY, CDR2 SYGVKD. This CDR3 is built from 15 residues. DNA of the CDR3: TGTGCCATCAGTGACCGACTAGCGGGATCTAATGAGCAGTTCTTC. Its protein product is CAISDRLAGSNEQFF.

This clonotype was counted ten times or more. The CDR3 coding sequence is TGTGCCAGCAGCGTCGGTACCATCAGCAGCACAGATACGCAGTATTTT. This gives the protein CASSVGTISSTDTQYF. J is TRBJ2-3 and V is TRBV9; no clear D gene. Trimming shortened V by 2 bases and J by 0 bases, and 13 bases separated the two germline ends. The CDR3 is 16 residues long. CDR1 is SGDLS and CDR2 is YYNGEE in the germline V gene.

This clonotype has at least ten counts. This chain connects TRBV27 to TRBJ2-5, with a possible D match to TRBD1 (6 bases). CDR1 and CDR2 (germline): MNHEY, SMNVEV (reference sequence). There are 13 residues in the CDR3. V shed 5 bases and J shed 4 bases, with 11 bases lying between them. CDR3 DNA: TGTGCCAGCAGTGGGGGCTGGGGAGAGACCCAGTACTTC. It is translated as CASSGGWGETQYF.

CDR3 coding DNA: TGTGCCAGCAGAAGCGGCGCCACGCATGGCTACACCTTC. It is translated as CASRSGATHGYTF. The rearrangement uses TRBV28 and TRBJ1-2; no reliable D call. V lost 6 bases and J 6 bases, leaving 14 bases between the germline ends. This CDR3 is 13 amino acids long. Germline V gene sequence: CDR1 MDHEN, CDR2 SYDVKM.

The V gene is TRBV9, the J gene TRBJ1-3; 9 bases agree with TRBD1. Per the germline V gene, CDR1 is SGDLS and CDR2 is YYNGEE. The CDR3 consists of 16 residues. V shed 4 bases and J 2 bases; nucleotides not matched to a gene: 7. The chain's CDR3 is CASSRQTGGTGNTIYF. Written as DNA, the CDR3 is TGTGCCAGCAGCCGCCAGACAGGGGGTACTGGAAACACCATATATTTT.

This clonotype was recorded at least ten times. The rearrangement uses TRBV28 and TRBJ2-5; the D gene is possibly TRBD2 (6 bases). With 6 bases removed from V and 10 bases from J, the gap between germline ends came to 21 bases. The CDR3 covers 14 residues. Germline lookup yields CDR1 MDHEN and CDR2 SYDVKM. The CDR3 nucleotides read TGTGCCAGCAGCCGCGGAGGGCTTCCTGAGGGCCAGTACTTC. Residues: CASSRGGLPEGQYF.

The V gene is TRBV7-9, the J gene TRBJ1-4, with a possible D match to TRBD1 (6 bases). V lost 4 bases to trimming and J lost 6 bases, with 15 bases between them. This CDR3 is built from 15 residues. The V gene's germline CDR1 is SEHNR and CDR2 FQNEAQ (reference sequence). The CDR3 loop reads CASSSTGAEDEKLFF. In nucleotides, the CDR3 is TGTGCCAGCAGCTCGACGGGGGCCGAGGATGAAAAACTGTTTTTT. The full variable domain, rest sourced from reference TRBV7-9 and TRBJ1-4, is DTGVSQNPRHKITKRGQNVTFRCDPISEHNRLYWYRQTLGQGPEFLTYFQNEAQLEKSRLLSDRFSAERPKGSFSTLEIQRTEQGDSAMYLCASSSTGAEDEKLFFGSGTQLSVL.

This clonotype showed up many times. The V and J genes are TRBV9 and TRBJ2-2; 8 bases agree with TRBD1. The V gene's germline CDR1 is SGDLS and CDR2 YYNGEE. With V trimmed by 3 bases and J by 5 bases, 15 bases remained unmatched. The CDR3 is made up of 18 amino acids. CDR3 DNA sequence: TGTGCCAGCAGCGCCCACGCGACAGGGGTAATTAGAACCGGGGAGCTGTTTTTT. Amino acids: CASSAHATGVIRTGELFF.